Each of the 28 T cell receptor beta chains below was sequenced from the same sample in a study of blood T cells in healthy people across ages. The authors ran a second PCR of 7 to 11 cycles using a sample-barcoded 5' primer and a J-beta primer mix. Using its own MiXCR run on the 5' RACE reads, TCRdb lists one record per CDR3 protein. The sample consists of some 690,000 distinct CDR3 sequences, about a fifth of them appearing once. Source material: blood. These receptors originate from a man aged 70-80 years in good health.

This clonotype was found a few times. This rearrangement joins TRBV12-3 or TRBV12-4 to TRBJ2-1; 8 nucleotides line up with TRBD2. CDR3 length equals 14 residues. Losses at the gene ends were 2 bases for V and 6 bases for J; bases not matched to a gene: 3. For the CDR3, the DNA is TGTGCCAGCAGTTTAAGCGGGAGTAGCAATGAGCAGTTCTTC. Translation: CASSLSGSSNEQFF.

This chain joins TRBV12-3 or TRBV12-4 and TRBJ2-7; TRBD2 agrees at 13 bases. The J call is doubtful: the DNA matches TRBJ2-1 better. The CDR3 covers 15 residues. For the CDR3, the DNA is TGTGCCAGCAGTCGGACTAGCGGGAGCTCGCTTGAGCAGTTCTTC. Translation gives CASSRTSGSSLEQFF.

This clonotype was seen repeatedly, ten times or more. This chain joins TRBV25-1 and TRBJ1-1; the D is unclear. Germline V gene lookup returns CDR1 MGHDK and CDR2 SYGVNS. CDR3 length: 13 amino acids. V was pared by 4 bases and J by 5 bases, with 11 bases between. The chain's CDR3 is CASSVDLGTEAFF. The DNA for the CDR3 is TGTGCCAGCAGTGTGGACCTGGGGACTGAAGCTTTCTTT.

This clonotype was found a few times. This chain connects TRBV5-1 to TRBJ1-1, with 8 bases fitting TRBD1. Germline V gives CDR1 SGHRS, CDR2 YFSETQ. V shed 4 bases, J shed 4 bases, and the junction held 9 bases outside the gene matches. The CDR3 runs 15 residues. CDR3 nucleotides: TGCGCCAGCAGCGCGAGACAGGGGACGGGCACTGAAGCTTTCTTT. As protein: CASSARQGTGTEAFF.

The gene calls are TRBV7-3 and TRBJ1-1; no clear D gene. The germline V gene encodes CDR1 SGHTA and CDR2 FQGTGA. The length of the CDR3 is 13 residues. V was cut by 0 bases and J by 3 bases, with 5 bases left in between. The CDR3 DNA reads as TGTGCCAGCAGCTTAACGATGGACACTGAAGCTTTCTTT. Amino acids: CASSLTMDTEAFF.

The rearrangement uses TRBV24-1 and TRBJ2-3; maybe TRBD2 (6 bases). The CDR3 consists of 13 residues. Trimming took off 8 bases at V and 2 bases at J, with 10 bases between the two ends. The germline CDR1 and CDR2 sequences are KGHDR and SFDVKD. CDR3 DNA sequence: TGTGCCACCACCGGAGGGAACACAGATACGCAGTATTTT. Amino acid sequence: CATTGGNTDTQYF.

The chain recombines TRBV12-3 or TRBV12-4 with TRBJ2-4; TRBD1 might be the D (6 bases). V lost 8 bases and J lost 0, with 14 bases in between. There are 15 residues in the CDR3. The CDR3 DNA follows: TGTGCCAGCGGTGACGGACAGTTAGCCAAAAACATTCAGTACTTC. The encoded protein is CASGDGQLAKNIQYF.

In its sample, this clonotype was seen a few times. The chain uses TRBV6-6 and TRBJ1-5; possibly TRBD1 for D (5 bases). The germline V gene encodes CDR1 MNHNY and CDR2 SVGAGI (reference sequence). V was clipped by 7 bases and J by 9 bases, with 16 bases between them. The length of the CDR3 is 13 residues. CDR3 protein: CASMGRLGSPQHF. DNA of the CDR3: TGTGCCAGCATGGGGCGGCTAGGGTCGCCCCAGCATTTT.

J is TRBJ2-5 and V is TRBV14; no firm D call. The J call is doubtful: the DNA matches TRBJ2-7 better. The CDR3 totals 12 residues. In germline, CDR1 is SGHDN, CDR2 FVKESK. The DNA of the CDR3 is TGTGCCAGCAGCCAAGATCGGTTCGAGCAGTACTTC. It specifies CASSQDRFEQYF.

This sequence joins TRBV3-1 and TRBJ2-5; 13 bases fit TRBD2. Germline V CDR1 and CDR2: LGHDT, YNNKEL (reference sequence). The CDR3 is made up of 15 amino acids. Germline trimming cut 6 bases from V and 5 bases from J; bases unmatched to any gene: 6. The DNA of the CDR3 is TGTGCCAGCAGTTTCGGGACTAGCGGGGTTGAGACCCAGTACTTC. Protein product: CASSFGTSGVETQYF.

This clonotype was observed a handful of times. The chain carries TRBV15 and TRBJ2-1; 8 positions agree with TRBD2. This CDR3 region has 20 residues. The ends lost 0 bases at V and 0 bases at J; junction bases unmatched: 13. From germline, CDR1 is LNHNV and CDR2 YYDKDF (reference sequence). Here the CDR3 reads CATSREKAGDPLSSYNEQFF. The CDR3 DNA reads TGTGCCACCAGCAGAGAGAAAGCGGGGGACCCCTTGAGCTCCTACAATGAGCAGTTCTTC.

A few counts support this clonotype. The DNA for the CDR3 is TGCAGTGCTAGAGATCTTGGGACAGATAGCCAAGAGACCCAGTACTTC. Translating it yields CSARDLGTDSQETQYF. The rearrangement links TRBV20-1 to TRBJ2-5; 7 nucleotides line up with TRBD1. The V and J ends lost 0 bases and 1 base, in that order; junction bases with no gene match: 8. The germline CDR1 and CDR2 sequences are DFQATT and SNEGSKA (reference sequence). The CDR3 runs 16 residues.

CDR3: CAISERAGQGLDTQYF. DNA of the CDR3: TGTGCCATCAGTGAAAGGGCAGGACAGGGACTCGATACGCAGTATTTT. V is TRBV10-3 and J is TRBJ2-3; 8 bases are a match to TRBD1. This CDR3 has 16 amino acids. Germline lookup yields CDR1 ENHRY and CDR2 SYGVKD. V trimming: 3 bases; J trimming: 6 bases; junction bases outside the gene matches: 11.

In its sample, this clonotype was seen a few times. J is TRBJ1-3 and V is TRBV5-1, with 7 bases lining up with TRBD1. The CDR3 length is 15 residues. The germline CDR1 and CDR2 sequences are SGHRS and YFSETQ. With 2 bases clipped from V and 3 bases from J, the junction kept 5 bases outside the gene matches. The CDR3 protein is CASSFGQEHGNTIYF. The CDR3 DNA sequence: TGCGCCAGCAGCTTTGGACAGGAACATGGAAACACCATATATTTT.

Here the CDR3 DNA reads TGTGCCAGCAGCAAAGGGGGGGAAGAGACCCAGTACTTC. It codes for CASSKGGEETQYF. V gene TRBV25-1 combines with J gene TRBJ2-5; possible D gene TRBD2, 7 bases. Trimming removed 6 bases from V and 3 bases from J, with 11 bases in between. This CDR3 contains 13 residues. CDR1 and CDR2 (germline): MGHDK, SYGVNS.

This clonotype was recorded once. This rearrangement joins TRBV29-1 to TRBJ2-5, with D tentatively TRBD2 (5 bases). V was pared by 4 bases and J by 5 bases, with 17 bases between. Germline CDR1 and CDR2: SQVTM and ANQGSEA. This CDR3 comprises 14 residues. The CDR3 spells CSVARLLEDETQYF. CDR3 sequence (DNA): TGCAGCGTTGCCCGACTACTCGAAGACGAGACCCAGTACTTC.

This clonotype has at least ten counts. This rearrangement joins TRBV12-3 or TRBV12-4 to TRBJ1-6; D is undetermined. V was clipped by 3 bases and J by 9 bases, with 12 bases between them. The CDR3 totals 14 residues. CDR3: CASSFGALGSPLHF. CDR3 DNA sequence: TGTGCCAGCAGTTTCGGCGCGCTCGGTTCACCCCTCCACTTT.

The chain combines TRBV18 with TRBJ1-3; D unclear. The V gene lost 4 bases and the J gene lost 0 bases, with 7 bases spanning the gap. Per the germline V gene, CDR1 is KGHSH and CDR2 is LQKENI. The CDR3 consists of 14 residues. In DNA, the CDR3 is TGTGCCAGCTCACGACCCGTCTCTGGAAACACCATATATTTT. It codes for CASSRPVSGNTIYF.

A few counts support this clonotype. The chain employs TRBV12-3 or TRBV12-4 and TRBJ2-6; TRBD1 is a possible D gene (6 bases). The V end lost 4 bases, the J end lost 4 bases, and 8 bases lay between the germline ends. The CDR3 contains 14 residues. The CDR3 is CASSYREGANVLTF. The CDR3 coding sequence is TGTGCCAGCAGTTACAGGGAAGGGGCCAACGTCCTGACTTTC.

CDR3 nucleotide sequence: TGTGCCAGCAGCCAAGATGCCGGGGCCGGCAATGAAAAACTGTTTTTT. It translates to CASSQDAGAGNEKLFF. The genes are TRBV3-1 and TRBJ1-4; possibly TRBD1 for D (5 bases). V was trimmed by 0 bases and J by 5 bases, leaving 13 bases between them. Germline CDR1 is LGHDT and CDR2 is YNNKEL (reference sequence). The CDR3 runs 16 residues.

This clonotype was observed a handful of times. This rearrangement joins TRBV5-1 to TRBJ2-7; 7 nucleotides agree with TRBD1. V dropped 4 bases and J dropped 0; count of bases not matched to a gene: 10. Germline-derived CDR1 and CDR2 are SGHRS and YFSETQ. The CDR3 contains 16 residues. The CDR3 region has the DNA TGCGCCAGCAGCCCCAGACAGGGCTCAAGCTCCTACGAGCAGTACGTC. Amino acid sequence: CASSPRQGSSSYEQYV.

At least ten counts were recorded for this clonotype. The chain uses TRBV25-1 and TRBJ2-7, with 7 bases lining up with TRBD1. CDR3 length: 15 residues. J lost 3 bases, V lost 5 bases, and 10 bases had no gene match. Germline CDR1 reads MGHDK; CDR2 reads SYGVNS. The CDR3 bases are TGTGCCAGCAGTATCCTTGGGACAGACAACTACGAGCAGTACTTC. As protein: CASSILGTDNYEQYF.

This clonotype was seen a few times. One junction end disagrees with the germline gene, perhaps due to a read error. The CDR3 is CAGSTQGLPDQPQHF. The CDR3 coding sequence is TGTGCCGGCAGTACGCAGGGACTTCCAGATCAGCCCCAGCATTTT. The chain is built from TRBV2 and TRBJ1-5; the D gene is possibly TRBD1 (5 bases). This CDR3 has 15 amino acids. The germline V gene has CDR1 SNHLY and CDR2 FYNNEI.

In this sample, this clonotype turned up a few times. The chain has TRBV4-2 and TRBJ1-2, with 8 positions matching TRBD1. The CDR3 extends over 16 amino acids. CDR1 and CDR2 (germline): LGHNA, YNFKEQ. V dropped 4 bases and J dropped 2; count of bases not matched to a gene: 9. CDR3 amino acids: CASSPSQGDRNYGYTF. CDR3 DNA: TGTGCCAGCAGCCCGTCCCAGGGGGACAGGAACTATGGCTACACCTTC.

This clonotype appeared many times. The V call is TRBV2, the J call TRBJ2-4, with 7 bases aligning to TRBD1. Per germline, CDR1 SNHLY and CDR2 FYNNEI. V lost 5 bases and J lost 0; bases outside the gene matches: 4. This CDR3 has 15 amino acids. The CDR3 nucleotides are TGTGCCAGCAGTCGACAGGGATTAGCCAAAAACATTCAGTACTTC. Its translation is CASSRQGLAKNIQYF.

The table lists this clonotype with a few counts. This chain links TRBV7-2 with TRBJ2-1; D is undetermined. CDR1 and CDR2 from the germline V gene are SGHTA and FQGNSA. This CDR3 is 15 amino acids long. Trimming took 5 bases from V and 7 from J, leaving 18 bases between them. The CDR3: CASSLRPGIKNEQFF. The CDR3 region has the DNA TGTGCCAGCAGCCTGCGTCCGGGTATTAAGAATGAGCAGTTCTTC.

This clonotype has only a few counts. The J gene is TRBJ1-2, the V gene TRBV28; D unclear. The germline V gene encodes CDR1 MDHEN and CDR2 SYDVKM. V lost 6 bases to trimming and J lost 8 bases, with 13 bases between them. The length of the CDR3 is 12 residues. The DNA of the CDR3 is TGTGCCAGCAGCACCACCTACGAGGGCTACACCTTC. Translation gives CASSTTYEGYTF.

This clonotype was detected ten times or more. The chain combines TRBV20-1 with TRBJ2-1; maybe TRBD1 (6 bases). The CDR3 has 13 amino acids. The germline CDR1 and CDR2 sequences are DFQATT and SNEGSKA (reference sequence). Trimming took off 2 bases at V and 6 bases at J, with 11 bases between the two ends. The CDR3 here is CSARQGLFNEQFF. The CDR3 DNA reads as TGCAGTGCTAGACAGGGGTTGTTCAATGAGCAGTTCTTC.